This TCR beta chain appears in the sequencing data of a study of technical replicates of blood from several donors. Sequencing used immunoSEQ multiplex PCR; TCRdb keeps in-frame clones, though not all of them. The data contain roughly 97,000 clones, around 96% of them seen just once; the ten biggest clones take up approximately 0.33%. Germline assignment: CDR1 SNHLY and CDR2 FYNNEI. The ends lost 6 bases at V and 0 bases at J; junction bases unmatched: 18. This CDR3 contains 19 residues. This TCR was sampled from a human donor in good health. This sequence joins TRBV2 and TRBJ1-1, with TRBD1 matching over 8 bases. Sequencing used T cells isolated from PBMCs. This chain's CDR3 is CASRDFRPQRDRLNTEAFF. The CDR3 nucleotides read TGTGCCAGCAGAGATTTTAGACCTCAGCGGGACAGGCTGAACACTGAAGCTTTCTTT.